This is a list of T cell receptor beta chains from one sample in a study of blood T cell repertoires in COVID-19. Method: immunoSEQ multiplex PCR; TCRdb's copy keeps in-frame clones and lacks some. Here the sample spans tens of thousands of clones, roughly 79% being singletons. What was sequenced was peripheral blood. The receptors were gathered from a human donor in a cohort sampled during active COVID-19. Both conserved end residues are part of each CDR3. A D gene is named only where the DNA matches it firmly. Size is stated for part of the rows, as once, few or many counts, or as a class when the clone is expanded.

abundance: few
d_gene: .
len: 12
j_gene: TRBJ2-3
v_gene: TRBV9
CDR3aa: CASSGGARAVYF
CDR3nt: TGTGCCAGCAGCGGCGGAGCTAGAGCGGTGTATTTT

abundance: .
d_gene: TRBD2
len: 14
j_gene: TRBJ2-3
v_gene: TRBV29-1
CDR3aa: CSAATSGSTDTQYF
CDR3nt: TGCAGCGCCGCGACTAGCGGGAGCACAGATACGCAGTATTTT

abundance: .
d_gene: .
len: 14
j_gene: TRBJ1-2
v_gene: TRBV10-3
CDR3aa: CAISTGGAIYGYTF
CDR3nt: TGTGCCATCAGTACCGGGGGGGCAATCTATGGCTACACCTTC

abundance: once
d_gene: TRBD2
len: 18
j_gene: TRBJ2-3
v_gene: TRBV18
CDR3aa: CASSENPASGSSTDTQYF
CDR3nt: TGTGCCAGCTCAGAAAATCCGGCTAGCGGATCTAGCACAGATACGCAGTATTTT

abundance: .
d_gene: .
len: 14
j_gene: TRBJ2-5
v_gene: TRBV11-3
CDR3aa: CASSLNRAQETQYF
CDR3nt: TGTGCCAGCAGCTTAAACAGGGCCCAAGAGACCCAGTACTTC

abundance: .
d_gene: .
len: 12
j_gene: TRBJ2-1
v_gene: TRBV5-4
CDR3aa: CASKGEYNEQFF
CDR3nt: TGTGCCAGCAAGGGAGAGTACAATGAGCAGTTCTTC

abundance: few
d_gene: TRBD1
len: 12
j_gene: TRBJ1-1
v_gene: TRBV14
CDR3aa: CASSQTGWGAFF
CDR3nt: TGTGCCAGCAGCCAGACAGGGTGGGGAGCTTTCTTT

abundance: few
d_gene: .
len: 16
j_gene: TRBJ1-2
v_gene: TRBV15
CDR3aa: CATNEGGPLMSYGYTF
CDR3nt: TGTGCCACCAACGAAGGCGGCCCCCTCATGAGCTATGGCTACACCTTC

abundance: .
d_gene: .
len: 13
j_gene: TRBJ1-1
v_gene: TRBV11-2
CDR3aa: CASSLAGYTEAFF
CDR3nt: TGTGCCAGCAGCTTAGCCGGGTACACTGAAGCTTTCTTT

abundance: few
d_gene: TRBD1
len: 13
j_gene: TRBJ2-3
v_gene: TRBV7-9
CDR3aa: CASRRTGDYTQYF
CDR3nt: TGTGCCAGCAGGCGGACAGGGGATTATACGCAGTATTTT

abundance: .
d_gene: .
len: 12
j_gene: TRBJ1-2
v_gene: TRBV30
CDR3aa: CAWSVSRGGYTF
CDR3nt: TGTGCCTGGAGTGTAAGCCGGGGGGGCTACACCTTC

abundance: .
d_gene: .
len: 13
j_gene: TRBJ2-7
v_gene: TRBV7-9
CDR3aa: CASSLAEVSVQYF
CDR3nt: TGTGCCAGCAGCTTAGCGGAGGTCAGTGTGCAGTACTTC

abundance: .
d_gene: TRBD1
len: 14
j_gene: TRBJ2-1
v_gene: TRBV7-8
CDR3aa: CASQSTTGFEGQFF
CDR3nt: TGTGCCAGCCAATCTACGACAGGGTTTGAGGGGCAGTTCTTC

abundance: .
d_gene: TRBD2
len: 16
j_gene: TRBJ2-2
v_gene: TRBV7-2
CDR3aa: CASSLWLAGGAVELFF
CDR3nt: TGTGCCAGCAGCTTATGGCTAGCGGGAGGGGCGGTCGAGCTGTTTTTT

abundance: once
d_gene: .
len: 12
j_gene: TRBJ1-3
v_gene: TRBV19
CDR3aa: CASSTSGNTIYF
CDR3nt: TGTGCCAGTAGTACGTCTGGAAACACCATATATTTT

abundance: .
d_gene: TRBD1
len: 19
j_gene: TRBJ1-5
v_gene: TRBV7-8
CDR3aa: CASSSDVGTVSSRDQPQHF
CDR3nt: TGTGCCAGCAGCTCCGACGTGGGGACAGTCTCTAGTCGGGATCAGCCCCAGCATTTT

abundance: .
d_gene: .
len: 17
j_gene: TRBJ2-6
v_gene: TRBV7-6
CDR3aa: CASSLEGGNSGANVLTF
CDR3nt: TGTGCCAGCAGCTTAGAAGGGGGAAACTCTGGGGCCAACGTCCTGACTTTC

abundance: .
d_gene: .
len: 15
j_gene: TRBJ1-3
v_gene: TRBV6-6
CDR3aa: CASSYGQSSGNTIYF
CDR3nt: TGTGCCAGCAGTTACGGGCAGAGCTCTGGAAACACCATATATTTT

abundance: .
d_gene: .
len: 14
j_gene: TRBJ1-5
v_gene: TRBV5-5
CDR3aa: CASSPSYSNQPQHF
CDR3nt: TGTGCCAGCAGCCCTAGCTATAGCAATCAGCCCCAGCATTTT

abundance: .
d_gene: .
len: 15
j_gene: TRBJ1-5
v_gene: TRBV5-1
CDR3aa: CASSLAGGIEQPQHF
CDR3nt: TGCGCCAGCAGCTTGGCCGGGGGAATAGAGCAGCCCCAGCATTTT

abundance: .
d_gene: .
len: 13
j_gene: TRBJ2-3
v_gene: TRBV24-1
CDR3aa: CATSDLLSDTQYF
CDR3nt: TGTGCCACCAGTGATTTGCTTTCGGATACGCAGTATTTT

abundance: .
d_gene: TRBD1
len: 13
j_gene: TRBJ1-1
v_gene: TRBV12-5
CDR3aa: CASRTGGGTEAFF
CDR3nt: TGTGCTAGCCGGACAGGTGGAGGCACTGAAGCTTTCTTT

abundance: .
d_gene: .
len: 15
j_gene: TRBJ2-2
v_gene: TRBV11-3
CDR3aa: CASSDRTVNTGELFF
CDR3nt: TGTGCCAGCAGCGACCGGACAGTGAACACCGGGGAGCTGTTTTTT

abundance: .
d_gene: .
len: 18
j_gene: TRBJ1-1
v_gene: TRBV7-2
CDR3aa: CASSLGPPDWSMNTEAFF
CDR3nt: TGTGCCAGCAGCTTGGGCCCGCCGGACTGGTCCATGAACACTGAAGCTTTCTTT

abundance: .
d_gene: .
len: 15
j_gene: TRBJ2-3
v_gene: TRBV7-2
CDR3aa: CASRQGGALIDTQYF
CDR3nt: TGTGCCAGCAGACAAGGGGGGGCGCTAATTGATACGCAGTATTTT

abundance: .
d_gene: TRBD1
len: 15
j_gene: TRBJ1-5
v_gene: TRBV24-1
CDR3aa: CATSESGTANQPQHF
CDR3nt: TGTGCCACCAGTGAATCCGGGACAGCGAATCAGCCCCAGCATTTT

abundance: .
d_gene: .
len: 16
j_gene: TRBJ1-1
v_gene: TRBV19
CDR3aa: CASSTVGAARNTEAFF
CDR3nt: TGTGCCAGTAGTACGGTTGGGGCAGCACGGAACACTGAAGCTTTCTTT

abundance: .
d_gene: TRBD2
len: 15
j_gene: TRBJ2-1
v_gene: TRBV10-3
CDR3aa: CAISDLAGGNNEQFF
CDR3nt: TGTGCCATCAGTGATTTAGCGGGAGGGAACAATGAGCAGTTCTTC

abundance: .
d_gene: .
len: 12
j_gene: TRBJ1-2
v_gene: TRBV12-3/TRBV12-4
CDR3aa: CASSLRGGGYTF
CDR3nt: TGTGCCAGCAGTTTAAGGGGGGGTGGCTACACCTTC

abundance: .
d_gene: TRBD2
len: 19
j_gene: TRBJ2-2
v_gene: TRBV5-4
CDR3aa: CASSLGGGSRGGTTGELFF
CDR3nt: TGTGCCAGCAGCTTAGGGGGAGGCAGTCGCGGGGGGACCACCGGGGAGCTGTTTTTT

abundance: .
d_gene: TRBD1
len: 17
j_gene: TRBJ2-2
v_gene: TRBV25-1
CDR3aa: CASSGGQGGSYTGELFF
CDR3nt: TGTGCCAGCAGCGGGGGACAGGGGGGTTCATACACCGGGGAGCTGTTTTTT

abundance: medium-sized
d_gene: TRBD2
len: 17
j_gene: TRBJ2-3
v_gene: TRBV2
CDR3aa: CASSGLAGYGDPDTQYF
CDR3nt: TGTGCCAGCAGTGGGCTAGCGGGATACGGGGATCCAGATACGCAGTATTTT

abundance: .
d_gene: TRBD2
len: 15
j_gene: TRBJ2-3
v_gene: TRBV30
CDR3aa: CAWTILAGETDTQYF
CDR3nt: TGTGCCTGGACCATCCTAGCGGGAGAAACAGATACGCAGTATTTT

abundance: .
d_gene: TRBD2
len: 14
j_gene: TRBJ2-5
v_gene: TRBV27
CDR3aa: CASSSRTSEETQYF
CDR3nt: TGTGCCAGCAGTTCGAGGACTAGCGAGGAGACCCAGTACTTC

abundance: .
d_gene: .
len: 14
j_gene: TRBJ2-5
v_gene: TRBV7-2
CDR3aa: CASSIRGQQETQYF
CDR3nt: TGTGCCAGCAGCATACGGGGACAACAAGAGACCCAGTACTTC

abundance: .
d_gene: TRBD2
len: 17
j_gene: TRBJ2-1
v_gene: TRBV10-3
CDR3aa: CAISESGSGETYNEQFF
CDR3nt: TGTGCCATCAGTGAGTCGGGGAGCGGGGAGACCTACAATGAGCAGTTCTTC

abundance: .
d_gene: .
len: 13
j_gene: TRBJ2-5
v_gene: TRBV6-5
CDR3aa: CATRAGQQETQYF
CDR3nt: TGTGCCACAAGGGCCGGACAACAAGAGACCCAGTACTTC

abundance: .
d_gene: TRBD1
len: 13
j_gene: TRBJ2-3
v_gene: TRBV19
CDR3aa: CASSPTGGGTQYF
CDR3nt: TGTGCCAGTAGTCCTACAGGGGGCGGTACGCAGTATTTT

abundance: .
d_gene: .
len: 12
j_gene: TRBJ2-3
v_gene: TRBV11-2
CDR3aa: CASSSRDYTQYF
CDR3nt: TGTGCCAGCAGCTCAAGGGACTATACGCAGTATTTT

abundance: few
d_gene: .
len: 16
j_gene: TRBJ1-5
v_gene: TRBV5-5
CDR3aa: CASSLVGGDSNQPQHF
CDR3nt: TGTGCCAGCAGCTTGGTTGGAGGGGATAGCAATCAGCCCCAGCATTTT

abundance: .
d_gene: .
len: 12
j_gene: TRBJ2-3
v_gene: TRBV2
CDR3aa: CASSVVADTQYF
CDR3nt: TGTGCCAGCAGTGTCGTTGCAGATACGCAGTATTTT

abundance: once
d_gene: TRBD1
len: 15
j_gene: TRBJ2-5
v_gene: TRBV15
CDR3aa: CATSREGTGRETQYF
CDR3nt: TGTGCCACCAGCAGAGAAGGGACAGGGAGGGAGACCCAGTACTTC

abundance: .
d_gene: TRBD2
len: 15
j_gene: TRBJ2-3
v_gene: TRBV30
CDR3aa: CAWSNLAELTDTQYF
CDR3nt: TGTGCCTGGAGTAACCTAGCGGAGCTCACAGATACGCAGTATTTT

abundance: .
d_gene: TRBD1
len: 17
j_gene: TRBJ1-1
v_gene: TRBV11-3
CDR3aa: CASSLDGVRTGNTEAFF
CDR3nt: TGTGCCAGCAGCTTAGATGGTGTCCGGACAGGGAACACTGAAGCTTTCTTT

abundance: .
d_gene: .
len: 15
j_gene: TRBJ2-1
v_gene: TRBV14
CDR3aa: CASSRPQGYYNEQFF
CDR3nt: TGTGCCAGCAGCCGGCCCCAGGGGTACTACAATGAGCAGTTCTTC

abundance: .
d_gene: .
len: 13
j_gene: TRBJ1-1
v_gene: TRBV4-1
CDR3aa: CASSQAARSAAFF
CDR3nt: TGCGCCAGCAGCCAAGCAGCGAGGTCTGCAGCTTTCTTT

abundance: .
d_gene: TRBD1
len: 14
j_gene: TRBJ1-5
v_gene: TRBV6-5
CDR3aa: CASSLDRGNQPQHF
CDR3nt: TGTGCCAGCAGTTTGGACAGGGGCAATCAGCCCCAGCATTTT

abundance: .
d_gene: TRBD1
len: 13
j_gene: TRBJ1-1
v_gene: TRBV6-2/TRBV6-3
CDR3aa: CASSNRGYTEAFF
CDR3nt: TGTGCCAGCAGTAACAGGGGTTATACTGAAGCTTTCTTT

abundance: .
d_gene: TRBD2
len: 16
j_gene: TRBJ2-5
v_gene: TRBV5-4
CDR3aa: CASSLEGLAGRETQYF
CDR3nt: TGTGCCAGCAGCTTGGAAGGACTAGCGGGGAGGGAGACCCAGTACTTC